One sample yielded the 2 T cell receptor beta chains listed below, sequenced in a study of low-dose radiotherapy and immunotherapy resistance in tumors. Time point defined: before trial treatment. Both TCRalpha and TCRbeta chains were reverse transcribed with V-gene-specific primers. For amplifying TCRs, the PCR ran for 20 to 25 cycles with Phusion, which was used together with a constant-region primer and the adapter on the V primers. TCRdb redid the calling of the reads with MiXCR, one entry per CDR3 protein. The data contain roughly 76,000 distinct CDR3 sequences, around 18% of them singletons. Sequencing was performed on PBMCs, taken before treatment. The receptors originated from a male donor with prostate cancer.

This clonotype showed up many times. The CDR3 DNA is TGTGCCAGCATCATAAGTGGGACTAGCGGGGGCACAGATACGCAGTATTTT. Residues: CASIISGTSGGTDTQYF. This chain connects TRBV5-5 to TRBJ2-3; 13 positions match TRBD2. This CDR3 has 17 residues. V lost 6 bases, J lost 1 base, and 8 bases stayed unmatched. Germline V gives CDR1 SGHKS, CDR2 YYEKEE (reference sequence).

The chain carries TRBV18 and TRBJ2-5; TRBD2 matches 7 bases. CDR3 size: 15 residues. CDR1 and CDR2 (germline): KGHSH, LQKENI. V gave up 3 bases and J gave up 11 bases; unmatched junction bases: 15. CDR3 sequence (DNA): TGTGCCAGCTCACCCCCCGCGAGCGGGGAAGTTCCTCAGTACTTC. Encoded protein: CASSPPASGEVPQYF.